The rows below give T cell receptor beta chains drawn from one sample of a study of beta chain features in type 1 diabetes. Clones were read by immunoSEQ multiplex PCR, and TCRdb kept only the in-frame ones, dropping some. The sample carries over 700,000 clones, 17% recorded once. The sequenced sample was naive CD4+ T cells from blood. The receptors were gathered from a woman between 18 and 30 years old in good health. Each CDR3 is given with its conserved first and last residue. The D gene is left open where the match is weak. Clone size is stated in some rows and not others, as once, few, many or a class when expanded.

j_gene,abundance,d_gene,v_gene,CDR3nt,CDR3aa
TRBJ1-1,few,NA,TRBV5-1,TGCGCCAGCAGCCAATTATCAGGCGGGACCTCCGTGCGATGGAACACTGAAGCTTTCTTT,CASSQLSGGTSVRWNTEAFF
TRBJ2-7,few,NA,TRBV10-3,TGTGCCATCAGTGGGGCATCCTACGAGCAGTACTTC,CAISGASYEQYF
TRBJ1-2,NA,NA,TRBV28,TGTGCCAGCAGTTTAGGAGGCTATGGCTACACCTTC,CASSLGGYGYTF
TRBJ2-1,few,NA,TRBV18,TGTGCCAGCTCACCACGCGAGTACAATGAGCAGTTCTTC,CASSPREYNEQFF
TRBJ2-1,few,NA,TRBV28,TGTGCCAGCAGCCGCTGGGGAGGCGGGAATGAGCAGTTCTTC,CASSRWGGGNEQFF
TRBJ2-7,NA,NA,TRBV11-2,TGTGCCAGCAGCTTCGCTAGTTACGAGCAGTACTTC,CASSFASYEQYF
TRBJ2-1,NA,NA,TRBV5-4,TGTGCCAGCAGCCCCTCGTTACAGGGTTACAATGAGCAGTTCTTC,CASSPSLQGYNEQFF
TRBJ2-2,few,NA,TRBV30,TGTGCCTGGAAGGTGGGGGGTGATCGGATCGGGGAGCTGTTTTTT,CAWKVGGDRIGELFF
TRBJ2-4,few,NA,TRBV15,TGTGCCACCAGCAGAGATAGAACGGGAGTGGCCAAAAACATTCAGTACTTC,CATSRDRTGVAKNIQYF
TRBJ1-1,NA,TRBD1,TRBV6-1,TGTGCCAGCAGCAGGGACAGAATGAACACTGAAGCTTTCTTT,CASSRDRMNTEAFF
TRBJ2-1,NA,NA,TRBV11-2,TGTGCCAGCAGCTTCGTATACAATGAGCAGTTCTTC,CASSFVYNEQFF
TRBJ2-1,few,TRBD1,TRBV7-9,TGTGCCAGCAGCCTAACCGGGACAGGGGCCAATGAGCAGTTCTTC,CASSLTGTGANEQFF
TRBJ1-5,few,NA,TRBV7-9,TGTGCCAGCAGCCTCCAGGGTGACAATCAGCCCCAGCATTTT,CASSLQGDNQPQHF
TRBJ2-5,NA,NA,TRBV9,TGTGCCAGCAGCGTAGAGGCGGGGCGGTTCCAAGAGACCCAGTACTTC,CASSVEAGRFQETQYF
TRBJ1-1,NA,NA,TRBV4-2,TGTGCCAGCAGCCATCTGGGGGGCCTGAACACTGAAGCTTTCTTT,CASSHLGGLNTEAFF
TRBJ1-5,few,TRBD1,TRBV7-9,TGTGCCAGCAGCTTAACCGGGACAGGGACCGGTCAGCCCCAGCATTTT,CASSLTGTGTGQPQHF
TRBJ2-3,NA,NA,TRBV2,TGTGCCAGCAGTGTGATCACAGATACGCAGTATTTT,CASSVITDTQYF
TRBJ1-1,NA,NA,TRBV9,TGTGCCAGCAGCGCGGGCCCCGAAGGGGCGGGGACTGAAGCTTTCTTT,CASSAGPEGAGTEAFF
TRBJ1-2,few,TRBD1,TRBV28,TGTGCCAGCAGTTTCGGACAGGCACACTATGGCTACACCTTC,CASSFGQAHYGYTF
TRBJ2-1,NA,NA,TRBV27,TGTGCCAGCATCCTACAGGGTACCGATGAGCAGTTCTTC,CASILQGTDEQFF
TRBJ2-2,few,NA,TRBV4-3,TGCGCCAGCAGCCAAGATGGGCAGGGATACACCGGGGAGCTGTTTTTT,CASSQDGQGYTGELFF
TRBJ2-1,NA,NA,TRBV9,TGTGCCAGCAGCGTAGGACCCCAAAGTAATGAGCAGTTCTTC,CASSVGPQSNEQFF
TRBJ2-3,NA,TRBD2,TRBV7-6,TGTGCCAGCAGCTCGCTAGCGGGAGGGCATGGCACAGATACGCAGTATTTT,CASSSLAGGHGTDTQYF
TRBJ2-2,few,TRBD2,TRBV27,TGTGCCAGCAGTTGGACTAGCAACACCGGGGAGCTGTTTTTT,CASSWTSNTGELFF
TRBJ2-3,few,NA,TRBV2,TGTGCCAGCAGTTTGGGACCGGCTGATACGCAGTATTTT,CASSLGPADTQYF
TRBJ2-7,NA,NA,TRBV5-1,TGCGCCAGCAGCTTAGCGGGTCTTACCTACGAGCAGTACTTC,CASSLAGLTYEQYF
TRBJ2-7,NA,NA,TRBV7-9,TGTGCCAGCAGCCCCCCCTCTGGGGGCTCCTACGAGCAGTACTTC,CASSPPSGGSYEQYF
TRBJ2-5,NA,TRBD2,TRBV7-9,TGTGCCAGCAGCTTTCTCTCTAGCGGGAGTTGGACCCAGTACTTC,CASSFLSSGSWTQYF
TRBJ2-7,NA,NA,TRBV9,TGTGCCAGCAGCTACGCACCGGGATTAACCTACGAGCAGTACTTC,CASSYAPGLTYEQYF
TRBJ2-1,NA,TRBD2,TRBV6-5,TGTGCCAGCAGTTACTCGTTGCGGGAGATTTCTGAGCAGTTCTTC,CASSYSLREISEQFF
TRBJ2-3,few,NA,TRBV5-4,TGTGCCAGCAGCTTCCCGCAGGGTACAGATACGCAGTATTTT,CASSFPQGTDTQYF
TRBJ2-6,NA,NA,TRBV11-1,TGTGCCAGCAGCGTCCGCATCCCGGCTGGGGCCAACGTCCTGACTTTC,CASSVRIPAGANVLTF
TRBJ1-2,NA,NA,TRBV27,TGTGCCAGCAGTTACAAGGAAACCTATGGCTACACCTTC,CASSYKETYGYTF
TRBJ2-1,NA,NA,TRBV7-2,TGTGCCAGCAGCTCTCCGATTAATTATAAGCAGTTCTTC,CASSSPINYKQFF
TRBJ1-2,few,NA,TRBV9,TGTGCCAGCAGCGCATCGACTCCGGGGGGCGATGGCTACACCTTC,CASSASTPGGDGYTF
TRBJ1-2,NA,NA,TRBV15,TGTGCCACCAGCAGAGATCTGACGGGTGGCTACACCTTC,CATSRDLTGGYTF
TRBJ2-2,few,NA,TRBV4-1,TGCGCCAGCAGCCAACTCGGACGCGCGAGGACCGGGGAGCTGTTTTTT,CASSQLGRARTGELFF
TRBJ2-5,few,NA,TRBV27,TGTGCCAGCAGTCAAAGGGGTCAGGGGCGAGAGACCCAGTACTTC,CASSQRGQGRETQYF
TRBJ1-2,few,NA,TRBV10-3,TGTGCCATCAGTGATGACATTAACTATGGCTACACCTTC,CAISDDINYGYTF
TRBJ1-5,few,NA,TRBV6-6,TGTGCCAGCCGGACCGCTAAGGGAGATGGCAATCAGCCCCAGCATTTT,CASRTAKGDGNQPQHF
TRBJ2-3,NA,TRBD2,TRBV5-1,TGCGCCAGCAGCTTGGGAGCGGGAGGGCCTAGCACAGATACGCAGTATTTT,CASSLGAGGPSTDTQYF
TRBJ2-3,NA,NA,TRBV6-5,TGTGCCAGCAGTTACGGACAGAGTCGCCTCACAGATACGCAGTATTTT,CASSYGQSRLTDTQYF
TRBJ1-4,few,NA,TRBV25-1,TGTGCCAGCAGTGAATTTAGGTTTAATGAAAAACTGTTTTTT,CASSEFRFNEKLFF
TRBJ2-7,NA,NA,TRBV7-9,TGTGCCAGCAGCTTGGATCAATTCTCCTACGAGCAGTACTTC,CASSLDQFSYEQYF
TRBJ2-1,few,TRBD2,TRBV4-2,TGTGCCAGCAGCTTGGGCGGGAGCTCCTACAATGAGCAGTTCTTC,CASSLGGSSYNEQFF